The next 15 T cell receptor beta chains were all read from a single sample in a study of early T cells in non-severe SARS-CoV-2 infection. TCRdb re-derived calls from the 5' RACE reads in MiXCR, one entry per CDR3 protein. The data hold 95,000 to 100,000 distinct CDR3 sequences, with roughly an eighth observed a single time. What was sequenced was whole blood. The receptors here all came from an adult who was a healthcare worker with PCR-confirmed SARS-CoV-2 infection or an uninfected control (not recorded which).

This clonotype was observed a few times. This sequence joins TRBV20-1 and TRBJ2-7, with no clear D. V lost 7 bases to trimming and J lost 3 bases, with 16 bases between them. The CDR3 is 13 residues long. The germline V gene has CDR1 DFQATT and CDR2 SNEGSKA (reference sequence). The chain's CDR3 is CSVLADNFYEQYF. The DNA of the CDR3 is TGCAGTGTCCTCGCGGATAACTTCTACGAGCAGTACTTC.

Written as DNA, the CDR3 is TGTGCCAGCAGCCCGTGGGGCGGGGGGTCCTACAATGAGCAGTTCTTC. Its protein is CASSPWGGGSYNEQFF. V usage is TRBV11-2 and J usage is TRBJ2-1; TRBD2 aligns across 8 bases. The junction had 7 bases not matched to a gene; V was cut back by 5 bases and J by 1 base. CDR1 and CDR2 from the germline V gene are SGHAT and FQNNGV. This CDR3 comprises 16 residues. Full variable domain (remainder filled in from reference TRBV11-2 and TRBJ2-1): EAGVAQSPRYKIIEKRQSVAFWCNPISGHATLYWYQQILGQGPKLLIQFQNNGVVDDSQLPKDRFSAERLKGVDSTLKIQPAKLEDSAVYLCASSPWGGGSYNEQFFGPGTRLTVL.

This clonotype turned up a few times. The chain uses TRBV24-1 and TRBJ2-3; D might be TRBD1 (6 bases). Germline CDR1 reads KGHDR; CDR2 reads SFDVKD. With 2 bases removed from V and 8 bases from J, the gap between germline ends came to 28 bases. CDR3 size: 19 residues. For the CDR3, the DNA is TGTGCCACCAGTGATTGCCTTTTTCCCGGGACAACGGTTGACCGTACGCAGTATTTT. Translated: CATSDCLFPGTTVDRTQYF.

This clonotype showed up many times. The chain uses TRBV28 and TRBJ1-4, with 7 nucleotides matching TRBD1. The CDR3 runs 13 residues. The V gene end was trimmed by 9 bases and the J gene end by 8 bases; junction bases not matched to a gene: 9. CDR1 and CDR2 (germline): MDHEN, SYDVKM. Here the CDR3 DNA reads TGTGCCAGTAACAGGGGTGGGGCGGAAAAACTGTTTTTT. Its translation: CASNRGGAEKLFF. Combining the CDR3 with reference TRBV28 and TRBJ1-4 gives the whole variable domain DVKVTQSSRYLVKRTGEKVFLECVQDMDHENMFWYRQDPGLGLRLIYFSYDVKMKEKGDIPEGYSVSREKKERFSLILESASTNQTSMYLCASNRGGAEKLFFGSGTQLSVL.

The chain is built from TRBV18 and TRBJ2-7; D is ambiguous. CDR1 and CDR2 from the germline V gene are KGHSH and LQKENI. V gave up 3 bases and J gave up 4 bases, with 13 bases separating them. The CDR3 contains 14 residues. The chain's CDR3 is CASSPDKGRYEQYF. The CDR3 DNA sequence: TGTGCCAGCTCACCGGATAAGGGCCGGTACGAGCAGTACTTC.

The V call is TRBV14, the J call TRBJ2-7; D perhaps matches TRBD1 (5 bases). Germline V CDR1 and CDR2: SGHDN, FVKESK. CDR3 size: 13 residues. Trimming took 3 bases from V and 6 from J, leaving 12 bases between them. CDR3 in amino acids: CASSHDSLGEQYF. The CDR3 region has the DNA TGTGCCAGCAGCCACGACAGCCTGGGCGAGCAGTACTTC.

This clonotype appeared many times. V usage is TRBV28 and J usage is TRBJ2-3, with D unclear. Per germline, CDR1 MDHEN and CDR2 SYDVKM. The CDR3 has 14 amino acids. V was pared by 3 bases and J by 4 bases, with 11 bases between. DNA of the CDR3: TGTGCCAGCAGTTTTACCGGGTGGCCAGATACGCAGTATTTT. Amino acids: CASSFTGWPDTQYF.

This clonotype was seen more than once but under ten times. This sequence joins TRBV25-1 and TRBJ1-6; maybe TRBD1 (6 bases). Trimming left V 4 bases short and J 6 bases short, with 13 bases between. CDR1 and CDR2 (germline): MGHDK, SYGVNS. The CDR3 is made up of 15 amino acids. The CDR3 protein is CASSGAGVGNSPLHF. The CDR3 coding sequence is TGTGCCAGCAGTGGGGCAGGGGTTGGTAATTCACCCCTCCACTTT.

This clonotype has ten or more counts. The chain recombines TRBV7-6 with TRBJ2-3, with 7 bases lining up with TRBD1. Germline values: CDR1 SGHVS, CDR2 FNYEAQ. This CDR3 region has 14 residues. Losses at the gene ends were 3 bases for V and 3 bases for J; bases not matched to a gene: 3. The CDR3 is CASSLRQGTDTQYF. The CDR3 bases are TGTGCCAGCAGCTTGAGACAGGGAACAGATACGCAGTATTTT.

This rearrangement joins TRBV20-1 to TRBJ2-7, with D possibly TRBD1 on 5 matching bases. CDR1 is DFQATT and CDR2 is SNEGSKA in the germline V gene (reference sequence). This CDR3 comprises 14 residues. Trimming pared 1 base from V and 6 bases from J, leaving 16 bases between. The CDR3 bases are TGCAGTGCTAGAGGTGGGGCTGAATGGGCCGAGCAGTACTTC. The encoded protein is CSARGGAEWAEQYF.

This clonotype was detected only a few times. The V gene is TRBV10-3, the J gene TRBJ2-3; weak D call: TRBD2 (7 bases). The V gene's germline CDR1 is ENHRY and CDR2 SYGVKD. This CDR3 spans 13 amino acids. Trimming removed 6 bases from V and 3 bases from J, with 10 bases in between. Written as DNA, the CDR3 is TGTGCCATCAGCCGGGGGGCGACAGATACGCAGTATTTT. Its translation is CAISRGATDTQYF.

This clonotype was counted only a few times. This chain joins TRBV7-9 and TRBJ2-5; D unclear. V was cut by 3 bases and J by 5 bases, with 13 bases left in between. Germline CDR1 reads SEHNR; CDR2 reads FQNEAQ (reference sequence). CDR3 length: 14 residues. The CDR3 DNA sequence: TGTGCCAGCAGCTTGGGGATGTACGAGGAGACCCAGTACTTC. This translates into CASSLGMYEETQYF.

The chain couples TRBV4-1 to TRBJ2-5, with unresolved D. V was shortened by 4 bases and J by 5 bases, with 11 bases between the two germline ends. This CDR3 is built from 13 residues. Germline V gene sequence: CDR1 MGHRA, CDR2 YSYEKL. This CDR3 reads CASSRSPMETQYF. The CDR3 DNA is TGCGCCAGCAGCCGAAGCCCAATGGAGACCCAGTACTTC.

This clonotype was counted only a few times. The V call is TRBV9, the J call TRBJ1-3; D gene uncertain. There are 14 residues in the CDR3. Trimming cost V 0 bases and J 1 base, with 5 bases left between them. Germline loops: CDR1 SGDLS, CDR2 YYNGEE. The CDR3 protein is CASSVELSGNTIYF. CDR3 coding DNA: TGTGCCAGCAGCGTAGAATTATCTGGAAACACCATATATTTT. Full variable domain (outside the CDR3, taken from reference TRBV9 and TRBJ1-3): DSGVTQTPKHLITATGQRVTLRCSPRSGDLSVYWYQQSLDQGLQFLIQYYNGEERAKGNILERFSAQQFPDLHSELNLSSLELGDSALYFCASSVELSGNTIYFGEGSWLTVV.

This clonotype appeared many times. This chain connects TRBV7-8 to TRBJ2-3, with 13 bases that match TRBD2. Trimming removed 3 bases from V and 5 bases from J; junction bases left unmatched: 5. Germline V gives CDR1 SGHVS, CDR2 FQNEAQ. The CDR3 extends over 16 amino acids. CDR3 bases: TGTGCCAGCAGCTTTGGTGGACTAGCGGGGGTAGATACGCAGTATTTT. It yields the protein CASSFGGLAGVDTQYF.